This T cell receptor (beta chain) is drawn from a study of T cell changes during pregnancy in multiple sclerosis. Germline CDR1 SNHLY, CDR2 FYNNEI. The CDR3 runs to 14 residues. The J segment lost 3 bases and the V segment lost 6 bases, leaving 7 bases of the junction unmatched. The data were produced by immunoSEQ multiplex PCR, yet TCRdb's version contains in-frame clones alone and is incomplete. The data hold under 65,000 clones, with about 91% observed a single time. This clone has just one count. The receptor's source is a female donor in good health, enrolled as a control in a pregnancy study. The sample here was peripheral blood, taken after pregnancy. This chain connects TRBV2 to TRBJ2-7; 8 nucleotides agree with TRBD1. The chain's CDR3 is CASRLGQDYYEQYF. CDR3 sequence (DNA): TGTGCCAGCAGGCTGGGACAGGATTACTACGAGCAGTACTTC.